Listed below are T cell receptor beta chains from one sample, sequenced in a study of STAT5B mutations in CD4+ large granular lymphocyte leukemia. Clones were read by immunoSEQ multiplex PCR, and TCRdb kept only the in-frame ones, dropping some. This table holds more than 25,000 clones, approximately 79% found once. The sample comprised CD4+ T cells from blood buffy coats. These receptors were taken from a human donor in good health. Each CDR3 is given with its conserved first and last residue. Fields, in order: J gene, clone size, V gene, D gene, CDR3 DNA, CDR3 protein. A D gene is named only where the DNA matches it firmly. Only some rows state a clone size, as once, few, many or a class for expanded clones.

TRBJ1-1	-	TRBV27	TRBD1	TGTGCCAGCAGTTTAGTTGGACAGGGAAACACTGAAGCTTTCTTT	CASSLVGQGNTEAFF
TRBJ2-3	-	TRBV4-3	-	TGCGCCAGCAGCCAAGGGTCTGAGCCATTCACAGATACGCAGTATTTT	CASSQGSEPFTDTQYF
TRBJ2-5	-	TRBV19	-	TGTGCCAGTAGTATCGATCGGGAGACCCAGTACTTC	CASSIDRETQYF
TRBJ2-3	-	TRBV4-3	TRBD2	TGCGCCAGCAGCCAAGAGGTTGATAGCGGGGGGGCCCTCCGCCCACGAGATACGCAGTATTTT	CASSQEVDSGGALRPRDTQYF
TRBJ1-5	-	TRBV6-6	-	TGTGCCAGCAGTCCCCGAGGGCGCGGTAAGCCCCAGCATTTT	CASSPRGRGKPQHF
TRBJ1-5	few	TRBV2	-	TGTGCCAGCAGTGAAGAAGGCGGGGGAAATCAGCCCCAGCATTTT	CASSEEGGGNQPQHF
TRBJ1-1	-	TRBV18	-	TGTGCCAGCTCACCAATTGAGAACACTGAAGCTTTCTTT	CASSPIENTEAFF
TRBJ1-2	-	TRBV18	TRBD1	TGTGCCAGCTCGTCACAGGGGATACATGGCTACACCTTC	CASSSQGIHGYTF
TRBJ2-5	-	TRBV9	TRBD1	TGTGCCAGCAGCGCCGGACAGGGATGGGAGACCCAGTACTTC	CASSAGQGWETQYF
TRBJ1-2	-	TRBV7-2	-	TGTGCCAGCAGCTATTCAACGCCAGGAGGGGGGGCTAGGGGCTACACCTTC	CASSYSTPGGGARGYTF
TRBJ1-2	-	TRBV5-1	TRBD1	TGCGCCAGCAGCTTGGCGACAGGGACCGGGGTCGACTATGGCTACACCTTC	CASSLATGTGVDYGYTF
TRBJ2-5	few	TRBV7-9	-	TGTGCCAGCAGCTGGCCAAGGGGACAAGAGACCCAGTACTTC	CASSWPRGQETQYF